The present entry profiles one TCR beta chain with its context. Authors' methods: Estimation of nucleated cell counts relied on the amplification of reference gene primers. Assay: immunoSEQ multiplex PCR; the TCRdb copy retains only in-frame clones and omits some. V and J calls and clone size follow that table, whereas D and trimming were derived from the DNA. The table records fewer than 300,000 clones, about 89% of them present only once. The data belong to a study of blood T cell repertoires in COVID-19. Study as a whole: The United States, Italy and Spain supplied acute and convalescent COVID-19 samples. Sample material is recorded as cDNA or gDNA derived from T cells, B-cell-depleted T cells, or PBMCs.

Germline lookup yields CDR1 SGHAT and CDR2 FQNNGV. The CDR3 sequence is 13 residues long. The V end lost 4 bases, the J end lost 7 bases, and 10 bases lay between the germline ends. J is TRBJ2-2 and V is TRBV11-2; the D is unclear. The sequenced material came from peripheral blood. The sequence derives from a man aged 40-55 years who had recovered from COVID-19. For the CDR3, the DNA is TGTGCCAGCAGCTCTCAATCGGGCGGGGAGCTGTTTTTT. It codes for CASSSQSGGELFF.